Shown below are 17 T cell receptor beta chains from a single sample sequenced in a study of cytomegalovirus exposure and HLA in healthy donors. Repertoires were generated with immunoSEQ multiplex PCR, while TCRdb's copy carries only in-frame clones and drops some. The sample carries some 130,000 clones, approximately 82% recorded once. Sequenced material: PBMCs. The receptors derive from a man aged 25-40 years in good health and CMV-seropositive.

The CDR3 nucleotides are TGTGCCAGCAGCTTAGTGGCAGGGGGTCACTATGGCTACACCTTC. Encoded protein: CASSLVAGGHYGYTF. V gene TRBV7-8 combines with J gene TRBJ1-2, with 7 bases fitting TRBD1. The CDR3 loop spans 15 amino acids. V dropped 1 base and J dropped 3; count of bases not matched to a gene: 5. Germline V gene lookup returns CDR1 SGHVS and CDR2 FQNEAQ.

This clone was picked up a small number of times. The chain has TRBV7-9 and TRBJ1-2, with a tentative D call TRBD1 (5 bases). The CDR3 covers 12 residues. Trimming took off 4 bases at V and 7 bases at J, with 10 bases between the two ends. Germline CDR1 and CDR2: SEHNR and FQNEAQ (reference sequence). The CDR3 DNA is TGTGCCAGCAGCTACAGACAGCTTGGCTACACCTTC. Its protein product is CASSYRQLGYTF.

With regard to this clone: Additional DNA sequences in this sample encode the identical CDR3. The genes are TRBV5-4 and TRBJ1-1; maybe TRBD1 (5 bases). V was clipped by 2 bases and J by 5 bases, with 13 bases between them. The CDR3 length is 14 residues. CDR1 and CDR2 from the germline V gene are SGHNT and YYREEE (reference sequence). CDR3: CASSLDRGRTEAFF. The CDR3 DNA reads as TGTGCCAGCAGCTTAGACAGAGGTAGGACTGAAGCTTTCTTT.

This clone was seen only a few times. CDR3 sequence (DNA): TGTGCCAGTAGTATAGTGGGGGGTGACTATGGCTACACCTTC. Translation gives CASSIVGGDYGYTF. The gene calls are TRBV19 and TRBJ1-2, with D possibly being TRBD1 (5 bases). This CDR3 comprises 14 residues. Trimming left V 1 base short and J 3 bases short, with 9 bases between. The V gene's germline CDR1 is LNHDA and CDR2 SQIVND (reference sequence).

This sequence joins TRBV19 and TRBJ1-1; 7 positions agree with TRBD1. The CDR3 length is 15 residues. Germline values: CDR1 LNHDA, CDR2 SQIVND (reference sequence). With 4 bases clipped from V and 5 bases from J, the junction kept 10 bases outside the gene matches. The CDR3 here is CASSTDRVLRTEAFF. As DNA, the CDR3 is TGTGCCAGTAGTACAGACAGGGTGTTGCGGACTGAAGCTTTCTTT.

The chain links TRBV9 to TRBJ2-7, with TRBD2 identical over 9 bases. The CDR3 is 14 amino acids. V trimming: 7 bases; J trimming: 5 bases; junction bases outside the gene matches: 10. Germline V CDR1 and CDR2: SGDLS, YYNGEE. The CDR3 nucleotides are TGTGCCAGCGAGCTTAGCGGGAGAGGAGACGAGCAGTACTTC. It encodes CASELSGRGDEQYF. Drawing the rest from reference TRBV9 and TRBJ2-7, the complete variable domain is DSGVTQTPKHLITATGQRVTLRCSPRSGDLSVYWYQQSLDQGLQFLIQYYNGEERAKGNILERFSAQQFPDLHSELNLSSLELGDSALYFCASELSGRGDEQYFGPGTRLTVT.

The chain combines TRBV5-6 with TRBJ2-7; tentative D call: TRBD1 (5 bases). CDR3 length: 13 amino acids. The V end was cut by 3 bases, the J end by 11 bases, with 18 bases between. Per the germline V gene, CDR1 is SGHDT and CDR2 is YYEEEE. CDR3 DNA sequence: TGTGCCAGCAGCTCCTCGGCAGGGATTTGGGAGTACTTC. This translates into CASSSSAGIWEYF.

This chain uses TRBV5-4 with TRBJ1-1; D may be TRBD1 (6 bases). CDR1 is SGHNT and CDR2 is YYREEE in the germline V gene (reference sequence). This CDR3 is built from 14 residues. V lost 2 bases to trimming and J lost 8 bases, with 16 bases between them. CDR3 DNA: TGTGCCAGCAGCTTCGACCTACAGGGCTTGGAAGCTTTCTTT. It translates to CASSFDLQGLEAFF.

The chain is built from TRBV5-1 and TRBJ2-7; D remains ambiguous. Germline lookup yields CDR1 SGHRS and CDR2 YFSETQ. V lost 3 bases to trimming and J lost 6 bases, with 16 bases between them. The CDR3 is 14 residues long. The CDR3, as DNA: TGCGCCAGCAGCTATGACGTAGAGAGAGGCGAGCAGTACTTC. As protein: CASSYDVERGEQYF.

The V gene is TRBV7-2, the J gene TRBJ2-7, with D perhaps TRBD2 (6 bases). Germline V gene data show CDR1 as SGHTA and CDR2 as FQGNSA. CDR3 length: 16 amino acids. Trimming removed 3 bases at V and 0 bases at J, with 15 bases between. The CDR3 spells CASSLSGLPLSYEQYF. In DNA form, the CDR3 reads TGTGCCAGCAGCTTGTCGGGACTTCCTCTCTCCTACGAGCAGTACTTC.

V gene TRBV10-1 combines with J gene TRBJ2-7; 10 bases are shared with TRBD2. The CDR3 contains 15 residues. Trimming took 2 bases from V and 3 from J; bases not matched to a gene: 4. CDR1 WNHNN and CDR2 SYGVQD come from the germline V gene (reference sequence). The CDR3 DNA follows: TGCGCCAGCAGTGAGGGGGCTAGCGGGAGCTACGAGCAGTACTTC. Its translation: CASSEGASGSYEQYF.

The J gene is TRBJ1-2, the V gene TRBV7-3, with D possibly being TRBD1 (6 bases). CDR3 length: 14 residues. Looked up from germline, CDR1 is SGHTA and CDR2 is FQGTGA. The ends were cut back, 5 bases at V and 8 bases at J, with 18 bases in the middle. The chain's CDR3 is CASSPRGGKWGYTF. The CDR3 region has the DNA TGTGCCAGCAGCCCGAGGGGGGGAAAATGGGGCTACACCTTC.

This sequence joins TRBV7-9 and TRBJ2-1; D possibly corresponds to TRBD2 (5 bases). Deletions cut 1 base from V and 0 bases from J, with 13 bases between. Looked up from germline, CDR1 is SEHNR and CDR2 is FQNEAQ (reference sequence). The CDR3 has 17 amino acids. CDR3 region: CASSLGAASSSYNEQFF. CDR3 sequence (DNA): TGTGCCAGCAGCTTAGGAGCGGCCTCCAGCTCCTACAATGAGCAGTTCTTC.

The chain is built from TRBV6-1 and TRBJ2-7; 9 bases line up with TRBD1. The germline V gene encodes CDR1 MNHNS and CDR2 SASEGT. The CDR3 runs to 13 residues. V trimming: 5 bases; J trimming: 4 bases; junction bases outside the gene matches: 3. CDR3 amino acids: CASSWDRDYEQYF. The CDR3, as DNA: TGTGCCAGCAGTTGGGACAGGGATTACGAGCAGTACTTC.

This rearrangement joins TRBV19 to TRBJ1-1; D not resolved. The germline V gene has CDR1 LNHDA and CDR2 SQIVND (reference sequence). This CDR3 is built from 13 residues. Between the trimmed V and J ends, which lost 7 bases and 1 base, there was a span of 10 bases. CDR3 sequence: CASNLEGNTEAFF. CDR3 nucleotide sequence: TGTGCCAGTAACTTGGAGGGGAACACTGAAGCTTTCTTT.

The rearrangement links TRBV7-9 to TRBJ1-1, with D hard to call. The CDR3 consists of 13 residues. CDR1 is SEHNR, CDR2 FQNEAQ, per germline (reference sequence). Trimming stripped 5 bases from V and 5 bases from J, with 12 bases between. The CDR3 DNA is TGTGCCAGCAGCCTGAGAGGGCATACTGAAGCTTTCTTT. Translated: CASSLRGHTEAFF.

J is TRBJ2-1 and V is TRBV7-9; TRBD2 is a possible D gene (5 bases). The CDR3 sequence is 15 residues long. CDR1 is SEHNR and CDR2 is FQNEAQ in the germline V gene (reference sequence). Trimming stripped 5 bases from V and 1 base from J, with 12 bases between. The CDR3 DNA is TGTGCCAGCAGCCCTCGGACTGATTCCTACAATGAGCAGTTCTTC. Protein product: CASSPRTDSYNEQFF.